These 2 T cell receptor beta chains came from one sample sequenced in a study of blood T cell repertoires in COVID-19. Repertoires were generated with immunoSEQ multiplex PCR, while TCRdb's copy carries only in-frame clones and drops some. The data show about 200,000 clones, with 86% seen just once and around 6% held by the top ten. What was sequenced was PBMCs or T cells enriched from blood (not recorded which). These receptors were taken from a man aged 40-49 years with acute COVID-19.

The chain uses TRBV27 and TRBJ2-2; the match to TRBD2 covers 7 bases. The ends lost 8 bases at V and 2 bases at J; junction bases unmatched: 5. The CDR3 sequence is 14 residues long. Per the germline V gene, CDR1 is MNHEY and CDR2 is SMNVEV (reference sequence). The chain's CDR3 is CASGGRLNTGELFF. CDR3 DNA sequence: TGTGCCAGCGGCGGGAGACTAAACACCGGGGAGCTGTTTTTT.

This clone was recorded a few times. V and J are TRBV9 and TRBJ2-7, with D perhaps TRBD2 (5 bases). The V gene lost 0 bases and the J gene lost 3 bases, with 13 bases spanning the gap. Per the germline V gene, CDR1 is SGDLS and CDR2 is YYNGEE. The CDR3 consists of 15 residues. CDR3 protein: CASSVDWESNYEQYF. The CDR3 coding sequence is TGTGCCAGCAGCGTAGATTGGGAGAGCAACTACGAGCAGTACTTC.